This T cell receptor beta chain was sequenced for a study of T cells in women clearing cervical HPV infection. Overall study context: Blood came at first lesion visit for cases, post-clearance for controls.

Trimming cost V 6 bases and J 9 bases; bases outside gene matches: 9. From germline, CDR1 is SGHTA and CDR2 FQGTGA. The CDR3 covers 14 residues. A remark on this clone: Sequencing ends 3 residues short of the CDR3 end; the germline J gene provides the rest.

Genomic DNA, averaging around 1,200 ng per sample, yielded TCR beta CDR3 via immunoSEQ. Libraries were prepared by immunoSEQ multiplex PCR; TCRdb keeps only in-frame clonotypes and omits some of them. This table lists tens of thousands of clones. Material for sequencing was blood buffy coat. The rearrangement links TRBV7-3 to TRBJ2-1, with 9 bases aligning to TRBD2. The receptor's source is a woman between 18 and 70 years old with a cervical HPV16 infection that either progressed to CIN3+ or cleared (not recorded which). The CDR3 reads CASSPSGVGSEQFF. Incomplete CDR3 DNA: TGTGCCAGCAGTCCTAGCGGGGTAGGTAGTGAG.